Listed below are T cell receptor beta chains from one sample, sequenced in a study of T-cell memory formation after mild COVID-19. MiXCR was run by TCRdb on the 5' RACE reads, yielding one entry per CDR3 protein. Here the sample spans roughly 240,000 distinct CDR3 sequences, 15% to 20% being singletons. The sequencing sample was made of PBMCs or a T cell subset sorted from them (not recorded which). Receptors were obtained from a man between 18 and 35 years old who had mild COVID-19 (a few samples of this study predate the infection). Cell type and time point are not known. Each CDR3 is given with its conserved first and last residue. D genes are given only for firm matches. Only some rows state a clone size, as once, few, many or a class for expanded clones.

J | D | size | V | DNA | CDR3
TRBJ2-7 | TRBD1 | NA | TRBV6-2/TRBV6-3 | TGTGCCAGCAGTTCCGGGACAGGGGTGGACGAGCAGTACTTC | CASSSGTGVDEQYF
TRBJ2-7 | NA | many | TRBV12-5 | TGTGCTAGTGGTTTGGTAATGGGCGCAGAGCAGTACTTC | CASGLVMGAEQYF
TRBJ1-2 | NA | NA | TRBV5-6 | TGTGCCAGCAGCTTGGAAGCACAGTGGGCTAACTATGGCTACACCTTC | CASSLEAQWANYGYTF
TRBJ1-2 | TRBD1 | few | TRBV7-2 | TGTGCCAGCAGCTTAGACGGGACAGGGACGATTAGCTATGGCTACACCTTC | CASSLDGTGTISYGYTF
TRBJ2-1 | NA | NA | TRBV7-3 | TGTGCCAGCAGCTTAATCGAGGGCAGTGAGCAGTTCTTC | CASSLIEGSEQFF
TRBJ1-2 | TRBD1 | NA | TRBV12-5 | TGTGCTAGTGGTTTGGTACTCGGACAGGAGGACTATGGCTACACCTTC | CASGLVLGQEDYGYTF
TRBJ1-1 | TRBD1 | NA | TRBV7-9 | TGTGCCAGCACCCTAGGACAGGGGTCCATGAACACTGAAGCTTTCTTT | CASTLGQGSMNTEAFF
TRBJ2-7 | TRBD1 | few | TRBV6-2/TRBV6-3 | TGTGCCAGCACCCCCAGAGGGGACAGCTACGAGCAGTACTTC | CASTPRGDSYEQYF
TRBJ1-2 | TRBD1 | few | TRBV25-1 | TGTGCCAGCAGTGGGCCGGGACAGGCAGCGGGCTACACCTTC | CASSGPGQAAGYTF
TRBJ2-2 | NA | NA | TRBV6-2/TRBV6-3 | TGTGCCAGCTGTATACTGGACCGTCTCACTGGCCCAAACACCGGGGAGCTGTTTTTT | CASCILDRLTGPNTGELFF
TRBJ1-5 | NA | few | TRBV20-1 | TGCAGTGCTGGGGTCGTTCAGCCCCAGCATTTT | CSAGVVQPQHF
TRBJ2-1 | NA | NA | TRBV6-5 | TGTGCCAGCAGGCCCGTGGTAAGGGGATACAATGAGCAGTTCTTC | CASRPVVRGYNEQFF
TRBJ2-1 | TRBD1 | few | TRBV10-3 | TGTGCCATCAGTGAACAGGGACAGGGGGCTCCTGAGCAGTTCTTC | CAISEQGQGAPEQFF
TRBJ2-3 | TRBD2 | NA | TRBV20-1 | TGCAGTGCTACCGGGACTAGCTTGGATACGCAGTATTTT | CSATGTSLDTQYF
TRBJ1-6 | TRBD1 | NA | TRBV10-3 | TGTGCCATCAGCAACCGGGACAGGAATTCACCCCTCCACTTT | CAISNRDRNSPLHF
TRBJ2-5 | TRBD1 | NA | TRBV5-1 | TGCGCCAGCAGAGCGACAGGGATCCAAGAGACCCAGTACTTC | CASRATGIQETQYF
TRBJ1-4 | NA | few | TRBV5-1 | TGCGCCAGCAGCTTGTTGGGCACCGAAAAACTGTTTTTT | CASSLLGTEKLFF
TRBJ1-1 | TRBD1 | NA | TRBV7-3 | TGTGCCAGCAGCGCTCAGGGGGGCTCCACTGAAGCTTTCTTT | CASSAQGGSTEAFF
TRBJ2-5 | TRBD2 | NA | TRBV11-2 | TGTGCCAGCAGCTTAGTGGCCAGCGGGGGGACGACCCAGTACTTC | CASSLVASGGTTQYF
TRBJ1-2 | NA | NA | TRBV14 | TGTGCCAGCAGCCCCTTCTTTCGCGGGAACTATGGCTACACCTTC | CASSPFFRGNYGYTF
TRBJ1-1 | NA | NA | TRBV6-2/TRBV6-3 | TGTGCCAGCGCCAGCAAGCTGAGCACTGAAGCTTTCTTT | CASASKLSTEAFF
TRBJ2-3 | NA | many | TRBV4-1 | TGCGCCAGCAGCGGGGGCGCAGGGGATACGCAGTATTTT | CASSGGAGDTQYF
TRBJ2-2 | NA | NA | TRBV6-2/TRBV6-3 | TGTGCCAGCAGTTACGAATACACCGGGGAGCTGTTTTTT | CASSYEYTGELFF
TRBJ2-3 | NA | few | TRBV11-2 | TGTGCCAGCAGCTACCGGGCGGGGAGTTGGTCAGATACGCAGTATTTT | CASSYRAGSWSDTQYF
TRBJ2-5 | NA | NA | TRBV24-1 | TGTGCCACCAGTGATCGGCGGAATCAAGAGACCCAGTACTTC | CATSDRRNQETQYF
TRBJ1-3 | NA | NA | TRBV20-1 | TGCAGTGCTTTGGGGGTCCTATCCCACGAAGGTGGAAACACCATATATTTT | CSALGVLSHEGGNTIYF
TRBJ1-3 | NA | few | TRBV4-1 | TGCGCCAGCAGCCAAGGGGCCAACTCTGGAAACACCATATATTTT | CASSQGANSGNTIYF
TRBJ1-6 | NA | many | TRBV7-2 | TGTGCCAGCAGCGCCCCCAGCTATAATTCACCCCTCCACTTT | CASSAPSYNSPLHF
TRBJ1-2 | NA | few | TRBV28 | TGTGCCAGCAGTTTTCCAAGGGAGGGACGAGGCTACACCTTC | CASSFPREGRGYTF
TRBJ1-6 | TRBD1 | few | TRBV5-1 | TGCGCCAGCAGCTGGATGGGACAGGTGAATTCACCCCTCCACTTT | CASSWMGQVNSPLHF
TRBJ2-1 | NA | NA | TRBV29-1 | TGCAGCGTTTCGCTGCAAGTCAATGAGCAGTTCTTC | CSVSLQVNEQFF
TRBJ1-2 | NA | NA | TRBV6-5 | TGTGCCAGCAGTTCCTGGACAGTCGGCAAGCGTGGCTACACCTTC | CASSSWTVGKRGYTF
TRBJ1-2 | TRBD1 | few | TRBV5-1 | TGCGCCAGCAGCACGACAGGGGTCCCAGCTAACTATGGCTACACCTTC | CASSTTGVPANYGYTF
TRBJ1-1 | NA | NA | TRBV10-3 | TGTGCCATCAGGGAGGGGGGGGTGGCTGAAGCTTTCTTT | CAIREGGVAEAFF
TRBJ2-5 | NA | few | TRBV11-1 | TGTGCCATCATAAAAGGAGAGACCCAGTACTTC | CAIIKGETQYF
TRBJ1-4 | NA | NA | TRBV6-2/TRBV6-3 | TGTGCCAGCAGACGTCCCACACAGGGTGAAAAACTGTTTTTT | CASRRPTQGEKLFF
TRBJ1-1 | TRBD1 | few | TRBV4-3 | TGCGCCAGCAGCCAAGATCGGCCGACAGGGAGAGCTGAAGCTTTCTTT | CASSQDRPTGRAEAFF
TRBJ2-1 | NA | NA | TRBV11-3 | TGTGCCAGCAGCTTAGATCCAGCATCCTACGAGCAGTTCTTC | CASSLDPASYEQFF
TRBJ2-1 | NA | NA | TRBV21-1 | TGTGCCAGCAGCAAAGGGAAGAGGAGGGATGAGCAGTTCTTC | CASSKGKRRDEQFF
TRBJ2-2 | TRBD1 | few | TRBV12-3/TRBV12-4 | TGTGCCAGCGGCCATAGGGACAGGGCGGCCGGGGAGCTGTTTTTT | CASGHRDRAAGELFF
TRBJ2-5 | NA | many | TRBV28 | TGTGCCGGAGGGCGGGAGACCCAGTACTTC | CAGGRETQYF
TRBJ1-1 | TRBD1 | few | TRBV5-1 | TGCGCCAGCAGCCCTAGGACAGGGCAAGGATACACTGAAGCTTTCTTT | CASSPRTGQGYTEAFF
TRBJ2-5 | NA | NA | TRBV5-1 | TGCGCCAGCAGCTTTCAGGGGCCCCAAGAGACCCAGTACTTC | CASSFQGPQETQYF
TRBJ2-7 | NA | few | TRBV7-3 | TGTGCCAGCAGTCGAGGAAGCCGAGGCGAGCAGTACTTC | CASSRGSRGEQYF
TRBJ1-2 | TRBD1 | NA | TRBV6-6 | TGTGCCAGCAATCCCCGGGACAGCAATTATGGCTACACCTTC | CASNPRDSNYGYTF
TRBJ2-1 | NA | many | TRBV6-2/TRBV6-3 | TGTGCCAGCATTAGTGGGGGGCTTTACTCCTACAATGAGCAGTTCTTC | CASISGGLYSYNEQFF
TRBJ2-7 | NA | few | TRBV5-1 | TGCGCCAGCAGCGTAGGGACCTTCAGTGACGAGCAGTACTTC | CASSVGTFSDEQYF
TRBJ1-6 | NA | few | TRBV25-1 | TGTGCCAGCAGTGAAGCACGCTATAATTCACCCCTCCACTTT | CASSEARYNSPLHF
TRBJ2-1 | NA | NA | TRBV6-2/TRBV6-3 | TGTGCCAGCAGCAGGGGACGTGAGCAGTTCTTC | CASSRGREQFF
TRBJ2-1 | NA | few | TRBV7-8 | TGTGCCAGCAGCCCCGACAGGACCCTTTACAATGAGCAGTTCTTC | CASSPDRTLYNEQFF
TRBJ2-7 | TRBD1 | NA | TRBV29-1 | TGCAGCGTCGAGGGCCGATGGGACAGTAGCTCCTACGAGCAGTACTTC | CSVEGRWDSSSYEQYF